This T cell receptor beta chain was sequenced during a study of blood T cell repertoires in COVID-19 (dated by TCRdb to about 2020). In the study overall: The collaborator samples originated in the United States, Italy and Spain and spanned the acute and convalescent phases of COVID-19. Deeply sampled blood TCRbeta repertoires from subjects exposed to, actively infected with, or recovered from COVID-19 were included in the dataset. The prospective study material was composed of cDNA or gDNA derived from T cells, B-cell-depleted T cells, or PBMCs. The repertoires were made available in a free public database intended to serve as a resource for research on the immune response to SARS-CoV-2. The samples were drawn from two sources: the first 160 participants of the ongoing ImmuneRACE study, and 1,254 subjects contributed by 6 global collaborators. HLA class I and class II types, where available, came from metadata supplied by the sample provider rather than from assay-based typing. Nearly every sample came with metadata listing a de-identified subject ID, COVID-19 status, age in years and sex.

This clone was recorded only once. It has no known antigen specificity. No much larger clone exists at a distance of one base, and base qualities are not known. Broad study findings and their caveats: The quantity of clinical and demographic metadata differed by source and by participant and was supplied without curation.

The collaborating institutions used their own protocols to collect whole blood in K2EDTA tubes. For TCRbeta analysis, collaborators shipped samples as frozen whole blood, isolated PBMCs, or DNA extracted from either of those sample types. V ends up 6 bases short and J 5 bases short, with an unmatched junction base count of 12. The CDR3 contains 16 residues, cysteine and phenylalanine counted. Only the CDR3 DNA is retained, 48 bases long and in frame from the first base. CDR1 and CDR2 were assigned from the germline V gene as ENHRY and SYGVKD. TCRbeta CDR3 regions were amplified from genomic DNA using the immunoSEQ Assay, a bias-controlled multiplex PCR. The study's processing was this. The number of nucleated cells in each sample was estimated by amplification of reference gene primers within the assay. Sequence reads were collapsed and filtered to measure the absolute abundance of every unique TCRbeta CDR3 rearrangement. For each sample, productive Simpson clonality was calculated as the square root of Simpson's diversity index over productive rearrangements. TCRdb took this table from immuneACCESS and kept in-frame rearrangements with V and J called. Such tables lack part of the clones; where checked against another copy, unresolved V genes explain under half of the gap, and the rest is unexplained. V, J and clone size derive from that table, while D and trimming were established from the DNA sequence. Present in this sample are roughly 500,000 clones, approximately 85% of which were seen just once. About 3.2% of the sample is held by the ten biggest clonotypes.

The chain is encoded by TRBV10-3 joined to TRBJ2-5, and TRBD1 aligns with 10 junction nucleotides. The sample comprised peripheral blood. The source of this sequence is a human donor in a cohort sampled during active COVID-19. The nucleotide sequence is given as TGTGCCATCAGGAAGGGGCCCGACAGGGGGCAGGAGACCCAGTACTTC. The encoded protein is CAIRKGPDRGQETQYF.